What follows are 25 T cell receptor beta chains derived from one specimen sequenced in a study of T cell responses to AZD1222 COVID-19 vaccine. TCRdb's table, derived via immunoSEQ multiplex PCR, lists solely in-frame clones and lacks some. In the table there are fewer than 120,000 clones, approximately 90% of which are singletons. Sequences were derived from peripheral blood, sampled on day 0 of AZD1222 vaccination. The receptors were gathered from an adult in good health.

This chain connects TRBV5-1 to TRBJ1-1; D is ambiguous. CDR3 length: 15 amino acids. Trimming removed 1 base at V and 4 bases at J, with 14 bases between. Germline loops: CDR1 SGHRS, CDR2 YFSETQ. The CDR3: CASSLWPNPGTEAFF. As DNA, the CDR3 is TGCGCCAGCAGCTTGTGGCCAAATCCGGGCACTGAAGCTTTCTTT.

DNA for the CDR3: TGTGCCAGCAGCAGGACCAGCGAGGCTTTCTTT. This encodes CASSRTSEAFF. The gene calls are TRBV7-9 and TRBJ1-1; D ambiguous. Germline V gene sequence: CDR1 SEHNR, CDR2 FQNEAQ (reference sequence). V was pared by 5 bases and J by 11 bases, with 12 bases between. The CDR3 loop spans 11 amino acids.

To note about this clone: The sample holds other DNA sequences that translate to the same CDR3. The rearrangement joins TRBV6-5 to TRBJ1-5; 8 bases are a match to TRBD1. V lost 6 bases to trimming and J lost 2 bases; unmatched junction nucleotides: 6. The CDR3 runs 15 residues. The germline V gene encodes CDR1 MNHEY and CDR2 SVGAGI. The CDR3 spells CASRAGQGGNQPQHF. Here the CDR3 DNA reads TGTGCCAGCAGGGCCGGACAGGGTGGCAATCAGCCCCAGCATTTT.

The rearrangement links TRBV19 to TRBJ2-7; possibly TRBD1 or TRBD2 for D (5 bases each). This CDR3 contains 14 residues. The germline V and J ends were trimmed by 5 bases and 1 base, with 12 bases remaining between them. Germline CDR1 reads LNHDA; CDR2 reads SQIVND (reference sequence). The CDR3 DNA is TGTGCCAGTAGTTCCGGGACGTATTCCTACGAGCAGTACTTC. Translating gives CASSSGTYSYEQYF.

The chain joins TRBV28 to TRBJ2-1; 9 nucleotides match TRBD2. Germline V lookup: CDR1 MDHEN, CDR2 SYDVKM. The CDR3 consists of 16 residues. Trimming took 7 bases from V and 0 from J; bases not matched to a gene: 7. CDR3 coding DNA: TGTGCCAGCAATCGACTAGCGGAAAGCTCCTACAATGAGCAGTTCTTC. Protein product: CASNRLAESSYNEQFF.

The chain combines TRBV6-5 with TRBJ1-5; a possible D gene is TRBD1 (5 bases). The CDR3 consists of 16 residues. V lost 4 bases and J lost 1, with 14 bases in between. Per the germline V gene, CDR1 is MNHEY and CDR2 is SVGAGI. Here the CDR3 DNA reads TGTGCCAGCAGTTCCCTTCCCGGGGCCAGCAATCAGCCCCAGCATTTT. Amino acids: CASSSLPGASNQPQHF.

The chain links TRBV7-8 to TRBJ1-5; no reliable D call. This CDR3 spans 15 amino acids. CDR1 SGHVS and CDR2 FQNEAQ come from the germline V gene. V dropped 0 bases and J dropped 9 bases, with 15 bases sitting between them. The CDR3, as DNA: TGTGCCAGCAGCTTAGCCCCAGGTGCAAGGTCGCCCCAGCATTTT. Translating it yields CASSLAPGARSPQHF.

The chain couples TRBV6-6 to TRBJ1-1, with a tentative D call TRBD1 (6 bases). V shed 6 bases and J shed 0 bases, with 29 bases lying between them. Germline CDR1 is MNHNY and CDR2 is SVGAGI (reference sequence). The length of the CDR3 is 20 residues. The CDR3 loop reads CASSPMSGGLVGRMNTEAFF. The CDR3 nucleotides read TGTGCCAGCAGCCCCATGAGCGGGGGGCTGGTAGGTCGTATGAACACTGAAGCTTTCTTT.

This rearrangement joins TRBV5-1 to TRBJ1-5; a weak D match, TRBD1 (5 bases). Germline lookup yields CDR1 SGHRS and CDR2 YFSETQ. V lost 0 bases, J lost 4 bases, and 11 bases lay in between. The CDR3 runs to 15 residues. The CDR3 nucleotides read TGCGCCAGCAGCTTGGGTTCAGGGAGGAATCAGCCCCAGCATTTT. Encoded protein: CASSLGSGRNQPQHF. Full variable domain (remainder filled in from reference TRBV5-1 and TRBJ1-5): KAGVTQTPRYLIKTRGQQVTLSCSPISGHRSVSWYQQTPGQGLQFLFEYFSETQRNKGNFPGRFSGRQFSNSRSEMNVSTLELGDSALYLCASSLGSGRNQPQHFGDGTRLSIL.

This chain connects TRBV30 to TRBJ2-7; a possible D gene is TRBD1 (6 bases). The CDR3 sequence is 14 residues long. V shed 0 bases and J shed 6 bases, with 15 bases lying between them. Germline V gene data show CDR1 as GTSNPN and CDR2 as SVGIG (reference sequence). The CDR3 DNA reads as TGTGCCTGGAGTGTAATTGCAGGGGAGAGCGAGCAGTACTTC. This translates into CAWSVIAGESEQYF.

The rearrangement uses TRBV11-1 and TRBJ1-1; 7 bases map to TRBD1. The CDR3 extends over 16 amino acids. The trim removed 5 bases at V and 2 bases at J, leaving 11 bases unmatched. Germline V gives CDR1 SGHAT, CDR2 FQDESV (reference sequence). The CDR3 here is CASSPRAGGRNTEAFF. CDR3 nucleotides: TGTGCCAGCAGCCCCCGTGCAGGGGGACGAAACACTGAAGCTTTCTTT.

CDR3 DNA sequence: TGTGCCAGCAGCAGCGGGGGGGACGATGAGCAGTTCTTC. It translates to CASSSGGDDEQFF. J is TRBJ2-1 and V is TRBV6-5; 10 bases line up with TRBD2. Germline V gene data show CDR1 as MNHEY and CDR2 as SVGAGI. CDR3 length: 13 residues. With V trimmed by 6 bases and J by 8 bases, 4 bases remained unmatched.

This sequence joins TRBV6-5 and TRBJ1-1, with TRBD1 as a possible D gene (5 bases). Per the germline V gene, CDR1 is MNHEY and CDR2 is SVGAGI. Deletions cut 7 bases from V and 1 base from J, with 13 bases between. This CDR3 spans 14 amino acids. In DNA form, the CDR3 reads TGTGCCAGCACCCGACCCACAGGGAACACTGAAGCTTTCTTT. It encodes CASTRPTGNTEAFF.

This CDR3 reads CASSLAPADTEAFF. CDR3 in DNA: TGTGCCAGCAGTCTGGCCCCAGCGGACACTGAAGCTTTCTTT. This sequence joins TRBV7-3 and TRBJ1-1; unclear D gene. Trimming pared 6 bases from V and 3 bases from J, leaving 14 bases between. The CDR3 is made up of 14 amino acids. CDR1 is SGHTA and CDR2 is FQGTGA in the germline V gene.

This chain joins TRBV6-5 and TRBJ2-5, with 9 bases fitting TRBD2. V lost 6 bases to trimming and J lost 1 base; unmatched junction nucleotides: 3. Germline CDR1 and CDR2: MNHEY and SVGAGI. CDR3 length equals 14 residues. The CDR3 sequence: CASRATSGQETQYF. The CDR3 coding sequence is TGTGCCAGCAGGGCGACTAGCGGCCAAGAGACCCAGTACTTC.

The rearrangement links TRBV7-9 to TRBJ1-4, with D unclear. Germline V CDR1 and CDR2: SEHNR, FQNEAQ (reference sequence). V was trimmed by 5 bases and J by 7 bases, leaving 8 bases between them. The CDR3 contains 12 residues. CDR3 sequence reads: CASSAELEKLFF. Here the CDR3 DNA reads TGTGCCAGCAGCGCAGAGCTTGAAAAACTGTTTTTT.

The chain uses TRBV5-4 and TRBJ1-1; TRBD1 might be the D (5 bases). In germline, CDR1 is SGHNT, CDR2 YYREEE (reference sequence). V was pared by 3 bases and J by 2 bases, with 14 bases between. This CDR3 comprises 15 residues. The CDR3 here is CASSSSTELNTEAFF. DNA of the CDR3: TGTGCCAGCAGCTCGTCGACAGAGCTAAACACTGAAGCTTTCTTT.

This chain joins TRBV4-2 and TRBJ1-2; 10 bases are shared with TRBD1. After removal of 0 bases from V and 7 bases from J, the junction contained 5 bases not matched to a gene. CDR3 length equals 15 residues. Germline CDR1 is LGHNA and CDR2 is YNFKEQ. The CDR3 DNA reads TGTGCCAGCAGCCAAGATGACAGGGGGCAGGGTGGCTACACCTTC. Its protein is CASSQDDRGQGGYTF.

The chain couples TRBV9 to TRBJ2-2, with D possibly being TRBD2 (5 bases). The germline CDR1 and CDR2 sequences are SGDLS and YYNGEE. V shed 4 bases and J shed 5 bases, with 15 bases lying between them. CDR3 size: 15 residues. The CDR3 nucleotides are TGTGCCAGCAGCAACGGGATTACTGAAACCGGGGAGCTGTTTTTT. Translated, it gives CASSNGITETGELFF.

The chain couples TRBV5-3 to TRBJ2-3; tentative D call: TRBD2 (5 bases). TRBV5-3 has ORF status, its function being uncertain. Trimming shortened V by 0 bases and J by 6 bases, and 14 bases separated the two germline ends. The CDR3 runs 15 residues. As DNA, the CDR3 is TGTGCCAGAAGCTTGGCGCTAGCCTCACCGGATACGCAGTATTTT. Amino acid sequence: CARSLALASPDTQYF.

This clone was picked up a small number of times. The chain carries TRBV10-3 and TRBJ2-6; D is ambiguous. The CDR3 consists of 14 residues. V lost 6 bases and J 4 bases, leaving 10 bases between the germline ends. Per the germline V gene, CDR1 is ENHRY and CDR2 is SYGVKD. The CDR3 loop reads CAIRVDGGANVLTF. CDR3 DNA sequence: TGTGCCATCAGGGTAGATGGCGGGGCCAACGTCCTGACTTTC.

In nucleotides, the CDR3 is TGTGCCAGCAGTGGCCGGGACAATACGGGTGGCTACACCTTC. The encoded protein is CASSGRDNTGGYTF. This sequence joins TRBV25-1 and TRBJ1-2; perhaps TRBD1 as D (6 bases). From germline, CDR1 is MGHDK and CDR2 SYGVNS. V lost 4 bases and J 7 bases, leaving 16 bases between the germline ends. The CDR3 spans 14 residues.

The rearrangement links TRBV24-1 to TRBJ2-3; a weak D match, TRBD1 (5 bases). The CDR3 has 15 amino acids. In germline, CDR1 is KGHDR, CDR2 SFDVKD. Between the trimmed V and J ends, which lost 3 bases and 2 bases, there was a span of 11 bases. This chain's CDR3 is CATSDARTTTDTQYF. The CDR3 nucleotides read TGTGCCACCAGTGATGCCCGGACAACCACAGATACGCAGTATTTT.

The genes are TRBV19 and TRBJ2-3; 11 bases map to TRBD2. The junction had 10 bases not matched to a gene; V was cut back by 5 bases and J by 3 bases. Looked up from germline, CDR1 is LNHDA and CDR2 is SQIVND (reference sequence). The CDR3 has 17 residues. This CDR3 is CASSGTSGVWGTDTQYF. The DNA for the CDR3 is TGTGCCAGTAGTGGGACTAGCGGAGTCTGGGGTACAGATACGCAGTATTTT.

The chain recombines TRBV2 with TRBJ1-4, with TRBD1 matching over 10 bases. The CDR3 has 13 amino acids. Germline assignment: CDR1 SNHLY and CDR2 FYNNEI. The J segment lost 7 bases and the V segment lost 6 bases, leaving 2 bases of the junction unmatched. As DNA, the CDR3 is TGTGCCAGCAGCCGGGACAGGGGTGAAAAACTGTTTTTT. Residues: CASSRDRGEKLFF. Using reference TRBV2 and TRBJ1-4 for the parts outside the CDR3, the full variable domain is EPEVTQTPSHQVTQMGQEVILRCVPISNHLYFYWYRQILGQKVEFLVSFYNNEISEKSEIFDDQFSVERPDGSNFTLKIRSTKLEDSAMYFCASSRDRGEKLFFGSGTQLSVL.